This paragraph covers one TCR beta chain sequence. Its specificity is not known. The entry originates in a study of beta chain features in type 1 diabetes. Markers CD45RO/CCR7/CD25/CD127/CD95/CD27 served to sort CD4+ naive, central memory, regulatory and stem cell-like memory cells. Every bit of the isolated RNA underwent reverse transcription, so sequencing read expressed TCRB transcripts. Data came from immunoSEQ multiplex PCR; TCRdb stores just in-frame clones and leaves some out. This table has 300,000 or so clones, approximately 9.7% appearing once. Study-wide results and limits: In all four CD4+ subsets, TCRB CDR3 length was significantly, moderately reduced in type 1 diabetes.

The CDR3 length is 12 residues. Trimming took 6 bases from V and 0 from J, leaving 7 bases between them. CDR1 and CDR2 (germline): SGHDT, YYEEEE. The TCR was taken from a man aged 25-40 years with type 1 diabetes. This chain connects TRBV5-6 to TRBJ2-7; D gene ambiguous. Sample: central memory CD4+ T cells from blood. CDR3 bases: TGTGCCAGCAAATCAAGCTCCTACGAGCAGTACTTC. It is translated as CASKSSSYEQYF.